Given below is one T cell receptor (beta chain) in context. The data were taken from a study of T cell changes during pregnancy in multiple sclerosis. The method was immunoSEQ multiplex PCR; TCRdb's version includes in-frame clones alone and lacks a portion of them. The table records approximately 50,000 clones, about 92% of them present only once. The CDR3 loop spans 13 amino acids. V lost 4 bases and J lost 5; bases outside the gene matches: 1. Germline V gene lookup returns CDR1 SGHNT and CDR2 YYREEE (reference sequence). This clonotype was sampled from a female donor with multiple sclerosis, enrolled in a pregnancy study. The rearrangement joins TRBV5-4 to TRBJ2-7; TRBD2 matches 12 bases. Here the sequenced sample was CD4+ T cells from peripheral blood mononuclear cells, taken in the third trimester of pregnancy. As DNA, the CDR3 is TGTGCCAGCAGCCCTAGCGGGAGGGACGAGCAGTACTTC. Its protein is CASSPSGRDEQYF.